This TCR beta chain is from a study of beta chain features in type 1 diabetes. Of the isolated RNA, all was reverse transcribed, and so the sequenced material was expressed TCRB transcripts. Clones were read by immunoSEQ multiplex PCR, and TCRdb kept only the in-frame ones, dropping some. This table has roughly 450,000 clones, around 14% appearing once. Turning to this clone: Other DNA sequences from this sample encode an identical CDR3 as well.

Per the germline V gene, CDR1 is SGDLS and CDR2 is YYNGEE. The V end lost 0 bases, the J end lost 2 bases, and 9 bases lay between the germline ends. The CDR3 extends over 15 amino acids. The chain combines TRBV9 with TRBJ2-1, with D uncertain. Sample: naive CD4+ T cells from blood. This receptor was identified in a young man in good health. The CDR3 protein is CASSVEAGAYNEQFF. The CDR3 bases are TGTGCCAGCAGCGTAGAAGCTGGGGCCTACAATGAGCAGTTCTTC.